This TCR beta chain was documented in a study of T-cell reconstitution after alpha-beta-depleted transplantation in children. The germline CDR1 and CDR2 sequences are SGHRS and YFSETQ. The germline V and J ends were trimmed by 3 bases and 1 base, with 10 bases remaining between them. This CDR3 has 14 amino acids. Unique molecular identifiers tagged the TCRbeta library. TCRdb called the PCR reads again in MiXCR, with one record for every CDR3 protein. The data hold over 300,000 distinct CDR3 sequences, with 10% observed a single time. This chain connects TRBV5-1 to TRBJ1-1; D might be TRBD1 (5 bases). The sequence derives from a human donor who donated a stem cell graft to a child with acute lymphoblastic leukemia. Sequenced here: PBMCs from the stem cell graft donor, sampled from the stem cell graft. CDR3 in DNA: TGCGCCAGCAGCTGGGGACTGGAGAACACTGAAGCTTTCTTT. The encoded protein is CASSWGLENTEAFF.